This is a list of T cell receptor beta chains from one sample in a study of blood T cell repertoires in COVID-19. Sequenced by immunoSEQ multiplex PCR; TCRdb stores in-frame clones only, minus some. Found here are under 90,000 clones, 75% to 90% of them singletons; the top ten hold 15% to 20%. The specimen sequenced was peripheral blood. These TCRs come from a woman of 80 years or more with active or convalescent COVID-19. CDR3s include the opening cysteine and the closing phenylalanine or tryptophan. The D gene is left open where the match is weak. The size of a clone is reported for some rows only, either as once, few or many, or as a class for expanded clones.

NA | NA | TRBJ1-6 | TRBV3-1/TRBV3-2 | CASSHEGVRNSPLHF | TGTGCCAGCAGCCACGAAGGGGTTAGGAATTCACCCCTCCACTTT
NA | NA | TRBJ1-2 | TRBV12-3/TRBV12-4 | CASSFGGRYGYTF | TGTGCCAGCAGTTTTGGAGGACGCTATGGCTACACCTTC
NA | NA | TRBJ1-1 | TRBV7-2 | CASSFLYGGLRNTEAFF | TGTGCCAGCAGCTTTCTCTACGGAGGACTGAGGAACACTGAAGCTTTCTTT
NA | NA | TRBJ1-2 | TRBV5-5 | CASSLFAGSDGYTF | TGTGCCAGCAGCTTGTTCGCAGGCTCCGATGGCTACACCTTC
TRBD1 | NA | TRBJ1-2 | TRBV7-3 | CASSFDRGGYGYTF | TGTGCCAGCAGCTTCGACAGGGGCGGTTATGGCTACACCTTC
NA | NA | TRBJ2-7 | TRBV4-1 | CTLEHRETNSEQYF | TGCACTCTGGAGCACAGGGAAACAAATAGCGAGCAGTACTTC
TRBD1 | NA | TRBJ2-5 | TRBV7-2 | CASSPDRVSETQYF | TGTGCCAGCAGCCCGGACAGGGTGTCAGAGACCCAGTACTTC
NA | NA | TRBJ1-1 | TRBV7-8 | CASSYSGLRTEAFF | TGTGCCAGCAGCTACTCAGGGTTACGCACTGAAGCTTTCTTT
TRBD1 | many | TRBJ1-5 | TRBV27 | CASRGQGGNQPQHF | TGTGCCAGCAGGGGACAGGGGGGGAATCAGCCCCAGCATTTT
NA | NA | TRBJ1-2 | TRBV5-6 | CASSLGPPGGAYGYTF | TGTGCCAGCAGCTTGGGCCCCCCAGGAGGGGCGTATGGCTACACCTTC
TRBD2 | NA | TRBJ2-5 | TRBV28 | CASSPSGGAAETQYF | TGTGCCAGCAGTCCTAGCGGGGGGGCCGCAGAGACCCAGTACTTC